This T cell receptor (beta chain) came from a study of Graves' ophthalmopathy and Graves' hyperthyroidism. Findings and caveats of the study: Blood was where most expanded thyroid clonotypes above 0.001 frequency also turned up.

About this clonotype: Its antigen is not identified.

Moderate-to-severe activity, CAS ≥3, NOSPECS ≥4 and a duration under 3 months were seen in donors with ophthalmopathy. RNA transcripts provided the template for amplifying TCR beta CDR3 regions. Investigators did first-round RT-PCR with HTBI primers, then second-round multiplex PCR. Via MiXCR, TCRdb re-called the multiplex PCR reads, giving one row per CDR3 protein. The sample consists of about 58,000 distinct CDR3 sequences, approximately 47% of them appearing once. This receptor was taken from an adult woman with Graves' ophthalmopathy. Sequencing was carried out using peripheral blood.

CDR3 coding DNA: TGCAGTGCTAGGGTCCCGGGACAGGGGGGACAGACCCAGTACTTC. Encoded protein: CSARVPGQGGQTQYF. The V gene is TRBV20-1, the J gene TRBJ2-5; 11 nucleotides align to TRBD1. The V gene's germline CDR1 is DFQATT and CDR2 SNEGSKA (reference sequence). V lost 3 bases and J lost 6; bases outside the gene matches: 9. This CDR3 contains 15 residues.